Below, 14 T cell receptor beta chains from the same sample are listed, as sequenced in a study of siplizumab effects on memory and regulatory T cells. The table came from immunoSEQ multiplex PCR; TCRdb's copy has only in-frame clones and leaves some out. The sample comprises 70,000 or so clones, roughly nine tenths of which are singletons, and approximately 30% rests with the top ten. Input material: CD8+ T cells sorted from blood. The receptors stem from a human donor in good health.

The chain uses TRBV27 and TRBJ2-7; tentative D call: TRBD1 (5 bases). Germline values: CDR1 MNHEY, CDR2 SMNVEV (reference sequence). This CDR3 comprises 12 residues. V was pared by 4 bases and J by 6 bases, with 10 bases between. Here the CDR3 DNA reads TGTGCCAGCAGTTCTTCAGGGTTCGAGCAGTACTTC. It codes for CASSSSGFEQYF.

The chain recombines TRBV27 with TRBJ1-2; D ambiguous. The CDR3 contains 12 residues. Germline CDR1 and CDR2: MNHEY and SMNVEV (reference sequence). Trimming stripped 5 bases from V and 4 bases from J, with 8 bases between. The CDR3 DNA is TGTGCCAGCAGTCTGGACGGCTATGGCTACACCTTC. Translating it yields CASSLDGYGYTF.

This chain links TRBV7-9 with TRBJ2-7; D not resolved. Germline lookup yields CDR1 SEHNR and CDR2 FQNEAQ (reference sequence). Trimming shortened V by 5 bases and J by 5 bases, and 25 bases separated the two germline ends. The CDR3 is made up of 17 amino acids. The CDR3 DNA sequence: TGTGCCAGCAGCCCCCAGTCTGGCAGGTCTCTCTTCCACGAGCAGTACTTC. Residues: CASSPQSGRSLFHEQYF.

The chain couples TRBV7-3 to TRBJ2-1; D remains ambiguous. With 2 bases removed from V and 3 bases from J, the gap between germline ends came to 8 bases. The CDR3 spans 14 residues. Germline V gene sequence: CDR1 SGHTA, CDR2 FQGTGA. CDR3 region: CASSLLSSYNEQFF. The CDR3 DNA sequence: TGTGCCAGCAGCTTATTATCCAGCTACAATGAGCAGTTCTTC.

The chain employs TRBV4-1 and TRBJ1-1; 7 bases are a match to TRBD1. This CDR3 has 16 amino acids. Germline assignment: CDR1 MGHRA and CDR2 YSYEKL. V was pared by 2 bases and J by 6 bases, with 12 bases of the junction left unmatched. CDR3 in amino acids: CASSQSVQDRFSEAFF. DNA for the CDR3: TGCGCCAGCAGCCAATCCGTTCAGGACAGGTTTTCTGAAGCTTTCTTT.

The V and J genes are TRBV7-9 and TRBJ2-5; D is unresolved. The CDR3 covers 14 residues. Germline assignment: CDR1 SEHNR and CDR2 FQNEAQ (reference sequence). V was clipped by 1 base and J by 5 bases, with 11 bases between them. CDR3 nucleotide sequence: TGTGCCAGCAGCTTAGACCGGACCCGGGAGACCCAGTACTTC. This gives the protein CASSLDRTRETQYF.

The chain couples TRBV19 to TRBJ1-1; D not certain. Trimming removed 6 bases at V and 1 base at J, with 9 bases between. CDR3 length: 13 residues. Germline V gene sequence: CDR1 LNHDA, CDR2 SQIVND (reference sequence). The CDR3 DNA reads as TGTGCCAGTAGCCTAGAGGGGAACACTGAAGCTTTCTTT. Encoded protein: CASSLEGNTEAFF.

The chain joins TRBV10-3 to TRBJ2-7, with D unresolved. Trimming took 10 bases from V and 0 from J, leaving 16 bases between them. CDR1 is ENHRY, CDR2 SYGVKD, per germline. The CDR3 runs to 14 residues. The CDR3 nucleotides read TGTGCCAGCAGCTTGGGCCGGAGCTCCTACGAGCAGTACTTC. This encodes CASSLGRSSYEQYF.

The chain links TRBV12-5 to TRBJ2-1; 11 bases match TRBD2. CDR1 is LGHNT, CDR2 FRNRAP, per germline. This CDR3 region has 17 residues. V trimming: 6 bases; J trimming: 4 bases; junction bases outside the gene matches: 11. The CDR3 sequence is CASGNGPGLAVYNEQFF. The CDR3 DNA reads as TGTGCTAGTGGCAACGGACCGGGACTAGCGGTTTACAATGAGCAGTTCTTC. The whole variable domain, remainder taken from reference TRBV12-5 and TRBJ2-1, is DARVTQTPRHKVTEMGQEVTMRCQPILGHNTVFWYRQTMMQGLELLAYFRNRAPLDDSGMPKDRFSAEMPDATLATLKIQPSEPRDSAVYFCASGNGPGLAVYNEQFFGPGTRLTVL.

Only a few counts were recorded for this clone. The chain has TRBV7-9 and TRBJ1-4; D is uncertain. V lost 5 bases to trimming and J lost 5 bases, with 12 bases between them. CDR3 length: 14 residues. Germline values: CDR1 SEHNR, CDR2 FQNEAQ (reference sequence). The CDR3 DNA reads as TGTGCCAGCAGCCCGCGGGTCCCCAATGAAAAACTGTTTTTT. As protein: CASSPRVPNEKLFF.

This clone was counted once. The genes are TRBV2 and TRBJ2-1; D is ambiguous. The CDR3 consists of 14 residues. Germline V gives CDR1 SNHLY, CDR2 FYNNEI. The V end lost 0 bases, the J end lost 8 bases, and 11 bases lay between the germline ends. The CDR3 bases are TGTGCCAGCAGTGAAGCGGGAAACCTGGATGAGCAGTTCTTC. Protein: CASSEAGNLDEQFF.

The DNA for the CDR3 is TGCGCCAGCAGCCAAGCCGAATACGCGAATGAAAAACTGTTTTTT. Its translation: CASSQAEYANEKLFF. The chain recombines TRBV4-1 with TRBJ1-4; no reliable D call. V was trimmed by 1 base and J by 5 bases, leaving 11 bases between them. CDR3 length: 15 amino acids. The germline V gene has CDR1 MGHRA and CDR2 YSYEKL.

The gene calls are TRBV4-1 and TRBJ2-7, with D possibly being TRBD1 (6 bases). V dropped 1 base and J dropped 4 bases, with 14 bases sitting between them. Germline-derived CDR1 and CDR2 are MGHRA and YSYEKL. The CDR3 has 15 residues. The CDR3 region has the DNA TGCGCCAGCAGCCAAGTGGGCCAGGGGAGATACGAGCAGTACTTC. It yields the protein CASSQVGQGRYEQYF.

The chain recombines TRBV7-9 with TRBJ2-7; tentative D call: TRBD2 (5 bases). The CDR3 spans 14 residues. The V gene's germline CDR1 is SEHNR and CDR2 FQNEAQ (reference sequence). V lost 3 bases and J lost 3, with 12 bases in between. CDR3 DNA: TGTGCCAGCAGCTTCCCGGGATCGGTCTACGAGCAGTACTTC. This codes for CASSFPGSVYEQYF.